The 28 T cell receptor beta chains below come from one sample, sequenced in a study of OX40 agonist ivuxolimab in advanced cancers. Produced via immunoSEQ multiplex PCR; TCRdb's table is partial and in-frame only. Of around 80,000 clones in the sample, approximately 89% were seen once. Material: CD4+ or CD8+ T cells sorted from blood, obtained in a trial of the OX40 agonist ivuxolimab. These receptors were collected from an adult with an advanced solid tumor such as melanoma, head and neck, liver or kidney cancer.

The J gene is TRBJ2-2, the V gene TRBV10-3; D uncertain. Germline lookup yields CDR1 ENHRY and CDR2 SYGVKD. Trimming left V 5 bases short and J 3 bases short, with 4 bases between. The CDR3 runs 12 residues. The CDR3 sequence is CAISRDTGELFF. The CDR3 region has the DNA TGTGCCATCAGTCGAGACACCGGGGAGCTGTTTTTT.

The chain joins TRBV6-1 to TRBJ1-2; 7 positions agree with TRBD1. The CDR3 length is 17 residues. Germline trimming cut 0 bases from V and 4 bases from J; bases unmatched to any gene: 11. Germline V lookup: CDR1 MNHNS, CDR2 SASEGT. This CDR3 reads CASSEAISSGQPYGYTF. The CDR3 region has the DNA TGTGCCAGCAGTGAAGCCATATCATCGGGACAGCCCTATGGCTACACCTTC.

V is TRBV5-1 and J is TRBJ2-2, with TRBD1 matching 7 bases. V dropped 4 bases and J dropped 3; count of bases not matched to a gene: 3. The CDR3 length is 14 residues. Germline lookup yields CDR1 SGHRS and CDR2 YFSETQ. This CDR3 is CASSAQGYTGELFF. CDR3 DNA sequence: TGCGCCAGCAGCGCACAGGGGTACACCGGGGAGCTGTTTTTT.

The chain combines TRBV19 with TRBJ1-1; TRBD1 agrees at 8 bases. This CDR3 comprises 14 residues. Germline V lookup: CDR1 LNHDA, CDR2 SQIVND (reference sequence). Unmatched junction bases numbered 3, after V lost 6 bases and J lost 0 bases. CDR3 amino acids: CASRPDRVNTEAFF. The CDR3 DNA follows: TGTGCCAGTAGACCGGACAGGGTGAACACTGAAGCTTTCTTT.

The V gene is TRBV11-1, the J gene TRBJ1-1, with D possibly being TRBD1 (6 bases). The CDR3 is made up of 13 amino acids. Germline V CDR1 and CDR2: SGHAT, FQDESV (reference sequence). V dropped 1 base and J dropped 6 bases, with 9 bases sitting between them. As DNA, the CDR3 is TGTGCCAGCAGCTTAGGAGGGGGTTCTGAAGCTTTCTTT. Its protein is CASSLGGGSEAFF.

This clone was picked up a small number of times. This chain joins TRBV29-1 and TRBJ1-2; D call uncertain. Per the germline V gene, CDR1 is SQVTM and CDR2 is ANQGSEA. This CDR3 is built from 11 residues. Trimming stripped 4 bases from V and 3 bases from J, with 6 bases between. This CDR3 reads CSVGQHYGYTF. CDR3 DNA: TGCAGCGTTGGTCAGCACTATGGCTACACCTTC. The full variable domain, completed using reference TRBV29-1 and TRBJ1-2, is SAVISQKPSRDICQRGTSLTIQCQVDSQVTMMFWYRQQPGQSLTLIATANQGSEATYESGFVIDKFPISRPNLTFSTLTVSNMSPEDSSIYLCSVGQHYGYTFGSGTRLTVV.

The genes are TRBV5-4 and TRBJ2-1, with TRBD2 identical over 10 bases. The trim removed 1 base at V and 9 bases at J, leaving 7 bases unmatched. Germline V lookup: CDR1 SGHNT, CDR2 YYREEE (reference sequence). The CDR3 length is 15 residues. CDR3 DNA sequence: TGTGCCAGCAGCTTGATGGCTAGCGGGAGTCTTGAGCAGTTCTTC. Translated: CASSLMASGSLEQFF.

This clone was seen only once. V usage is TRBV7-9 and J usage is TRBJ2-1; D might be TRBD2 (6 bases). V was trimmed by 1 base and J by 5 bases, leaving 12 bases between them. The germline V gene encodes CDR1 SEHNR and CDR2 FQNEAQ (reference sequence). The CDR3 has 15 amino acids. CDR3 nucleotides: TGTGCCAGCAGCTTAGTAGGTAGCGGCCACAATGAGCAGTTCTTC. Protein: CASSLVGSGHNEQFF.

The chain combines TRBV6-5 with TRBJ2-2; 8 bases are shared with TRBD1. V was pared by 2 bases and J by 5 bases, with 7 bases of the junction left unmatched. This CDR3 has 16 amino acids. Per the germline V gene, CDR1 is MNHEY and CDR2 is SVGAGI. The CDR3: CASSYVGTGTTGELFF. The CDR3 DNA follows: TGTGCCAGCAGTTACGTTGGGACAGGAACAACCGGGGAGCTGTTTTTT.

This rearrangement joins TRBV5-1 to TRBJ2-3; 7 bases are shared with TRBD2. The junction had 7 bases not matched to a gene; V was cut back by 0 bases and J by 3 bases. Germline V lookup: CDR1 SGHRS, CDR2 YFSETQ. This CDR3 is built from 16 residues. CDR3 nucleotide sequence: TGCGCCAGCAGCTTGGCCGGGGACGGGAGGACAGATACGCAGTATTTT. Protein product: CASSLAGDGRTDTQYF.

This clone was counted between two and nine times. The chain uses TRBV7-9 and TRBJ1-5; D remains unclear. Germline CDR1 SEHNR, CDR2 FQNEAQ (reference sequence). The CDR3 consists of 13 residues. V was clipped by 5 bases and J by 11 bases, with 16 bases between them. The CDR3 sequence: CASSETPTASQHF. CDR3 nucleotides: TGTGCCAGCAGCGAAACACCGACCGCGTCCCAGCATTTT.

The CDR3 DNA sequence: TGCGCCAGCAGTGAGTTTCCTAGCGGGAGGTCCTACGAGCAGTACTTC. Amino acid sequence: CASSEFPSGRSYEQYF. The chain combines TRBV10-1 with TRBJ2-7, with 11 bases fitting TRBD2. The V and J ends lost 1 base and 1 base, in that order; junction bases with no gene match: 3. The CDR3 covers 16 residues. Per the germline V gene, CDR1 is WNHNN and CDR2 is SYGVQD (reference sequence).

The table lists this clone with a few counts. Here the CDR3 DNA reads TGTGCCAGCAGCCCAGGCGGGAGGGCCTCGGAGACCCAGTACTTC. It codes for CASSPGGRASETQYF. This sequence joins TRBV5-4 and TRBJ2-5; 9 bases line up with TRBD2. The V gene end was trimmed by 4 bases and the J gene end by 5 bases; junction bases not matched to a gene: 9. Looked up from germline, CDR1 is SGHNT and CDR2 is YYREEE (reference sequence). This CDR3 is 15 amino acids long. The full variable domain, completed using reference TRBV5-4 and TRBJ2-5, is ETGVTQSPTHLIKTRGQQVTLRCSSQSGHNTVSWYQQALGQGPQFIFQYYREEENGRGNFPPRFSGLQFPNYSSELNVNALELDDSALYLCASSPGGRASETQYFGPGTRLLVL.

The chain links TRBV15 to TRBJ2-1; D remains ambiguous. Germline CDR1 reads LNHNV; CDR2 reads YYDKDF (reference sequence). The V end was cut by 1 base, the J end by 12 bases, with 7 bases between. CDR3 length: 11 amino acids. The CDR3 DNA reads TGTGCCACCAGCAGAGCGGGTGGGCAGTTCTTC. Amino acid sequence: CATSRAGGQFF.

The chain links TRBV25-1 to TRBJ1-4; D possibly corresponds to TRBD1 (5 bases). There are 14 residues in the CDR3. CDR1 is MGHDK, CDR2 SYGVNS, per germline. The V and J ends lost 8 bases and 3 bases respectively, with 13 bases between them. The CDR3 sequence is CASAGVGPNEKLFF. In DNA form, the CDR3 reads TGTGCCAGCGCCGGTGTGGGGCCTAATGAAAAACTGTTTTTT.

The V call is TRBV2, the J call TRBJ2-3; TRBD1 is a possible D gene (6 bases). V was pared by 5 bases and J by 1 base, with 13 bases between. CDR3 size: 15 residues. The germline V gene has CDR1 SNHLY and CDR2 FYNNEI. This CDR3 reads CASSWGQGGTDTQYF. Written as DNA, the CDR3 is TGTGCCAGCAGTTGGGGGCAAGGGGGCACAGATACGCAGTATTTT.

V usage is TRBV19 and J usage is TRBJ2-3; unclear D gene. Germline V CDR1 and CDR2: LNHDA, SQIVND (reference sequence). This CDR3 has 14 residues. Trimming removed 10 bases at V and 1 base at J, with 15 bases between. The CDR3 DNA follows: TGTGCCACCATCGCAACTGGCGGCACAGATACGCAGTATTTT. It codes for CATIATGGTDTQYF.

The CDR3 loop reads CASTLGLNYGYTF. In DNA form, the CDR3 reads TGTGCCAGCACCCTGGGGCTTAACTATGGCTACACCTTC. V gene TRBV28 combines with J gene TRBJ1-2; weak D call: TRBD1 (5 bases). The V gene's germline CDR1 is MDHEN and CDR2 SYDVKM. The CDR3 extends over 13 amino acids. Trimming removed 7 bases at V and 1 base at J, with 10 bases between.

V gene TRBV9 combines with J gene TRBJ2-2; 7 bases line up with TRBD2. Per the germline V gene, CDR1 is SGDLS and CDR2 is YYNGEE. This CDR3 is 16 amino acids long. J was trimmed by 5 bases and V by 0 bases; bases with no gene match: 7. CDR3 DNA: TGTGCCAGCAGCGTAGAAGCTAGCGGCCAAACCGGGGAGCTGTTTTTT. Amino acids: CASSVEASGQTGELFF.

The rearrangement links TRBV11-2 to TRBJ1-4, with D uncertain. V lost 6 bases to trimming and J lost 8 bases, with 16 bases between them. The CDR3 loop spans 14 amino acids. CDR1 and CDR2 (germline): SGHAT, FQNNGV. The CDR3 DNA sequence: TGTGCCAGCAGTTGGGAAAGGGTGGGAGAAAAACTGTTTTTT. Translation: CASSWERVGEKLFF. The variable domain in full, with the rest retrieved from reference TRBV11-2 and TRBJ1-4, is EAGVAQSPRYKIIEKRQSVAFWCNPISGHATLYWYQQILGQGPKLLIQFQNNGVVDDSQLPKDRFSAERLKGVDSTLKIQPAKLEDSAVYLCASSWERVGEKLFFGSGTQLSVL.

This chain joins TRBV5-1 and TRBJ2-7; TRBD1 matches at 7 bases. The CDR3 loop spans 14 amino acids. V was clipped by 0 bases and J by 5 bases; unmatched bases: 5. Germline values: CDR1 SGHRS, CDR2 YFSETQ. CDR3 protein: CASSLEGAPDEQYF. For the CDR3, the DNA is TGCGCCAGCAGCTTGGAGGGGGCGCCAGACGAGCAGTACTTC.

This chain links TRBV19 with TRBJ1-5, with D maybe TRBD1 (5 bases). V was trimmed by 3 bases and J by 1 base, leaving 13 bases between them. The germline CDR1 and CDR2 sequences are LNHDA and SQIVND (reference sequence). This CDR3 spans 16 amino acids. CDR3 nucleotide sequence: TGTGCCAGTAGTATGGGGAGACAGATCAGCAATCAGCCCCAGCATTTT. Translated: CASSMGRQISNQPQHF.

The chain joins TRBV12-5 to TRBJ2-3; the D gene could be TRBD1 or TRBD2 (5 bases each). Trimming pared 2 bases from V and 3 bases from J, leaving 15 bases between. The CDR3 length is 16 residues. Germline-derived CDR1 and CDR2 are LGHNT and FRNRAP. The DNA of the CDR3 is TGTGCTAGTGGTTTGACCCTGGGGACCACAACAGATACGCAGTATTTT. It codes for CASGLTLGTTTDTQYF.

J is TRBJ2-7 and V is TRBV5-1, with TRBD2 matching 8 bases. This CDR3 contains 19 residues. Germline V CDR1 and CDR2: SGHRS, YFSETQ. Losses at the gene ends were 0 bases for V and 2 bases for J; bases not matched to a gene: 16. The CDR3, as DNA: TGCGCCAGCAGCTTGGCAATTCGTCGGGCGGGAGGTGCTACCTACGAGCAGTACTTC. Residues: CASSLAIRRAGGATYEQYF.

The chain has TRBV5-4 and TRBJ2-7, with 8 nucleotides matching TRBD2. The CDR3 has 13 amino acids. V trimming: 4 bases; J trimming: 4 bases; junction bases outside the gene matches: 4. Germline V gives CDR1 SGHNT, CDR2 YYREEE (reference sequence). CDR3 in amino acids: CASSPPGGYEQYF. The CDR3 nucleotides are TGTGCCAGCAGCCCACCGGGGGGGTACGAGCAGTACTTC.

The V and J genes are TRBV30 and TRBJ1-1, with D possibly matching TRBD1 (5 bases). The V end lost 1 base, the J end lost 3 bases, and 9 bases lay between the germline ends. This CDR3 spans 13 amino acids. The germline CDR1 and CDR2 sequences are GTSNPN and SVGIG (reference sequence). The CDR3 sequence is CAWSGQGYTEAFF. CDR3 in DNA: TGTGCCTGGAGTGGGCAGGGCTACACTGAAGCTTTCTTT.

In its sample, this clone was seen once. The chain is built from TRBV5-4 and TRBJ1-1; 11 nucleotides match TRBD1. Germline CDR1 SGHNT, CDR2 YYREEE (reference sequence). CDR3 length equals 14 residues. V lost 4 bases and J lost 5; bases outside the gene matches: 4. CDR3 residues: CASSMGTGGTEAFF. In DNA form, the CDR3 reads TGTGCCAGCAGCATGGGGACAGGGGGTACTGAAGCTTTCTTT.

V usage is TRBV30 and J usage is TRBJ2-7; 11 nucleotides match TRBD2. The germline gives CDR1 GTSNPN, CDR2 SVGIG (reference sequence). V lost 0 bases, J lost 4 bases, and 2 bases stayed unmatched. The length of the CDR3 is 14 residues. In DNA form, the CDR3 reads TGTGCCTGGAGTGTACTAGCGGGAGTGTACGAGCAGTACTTC. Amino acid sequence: CAWSVLAGVYEQYF.